This TCR beta chain is drawn from a study of blood T cell repertoires in COVID-19. For the study at large: Acute-phase and convalescent COVID-19 samples originated in the United States, Italy and Spain. T cells, B-cell-depleted T cells, or PBMCs supplied cDNA or gDNA.

In its sample, this clone was seen once. Trimming cost V 3 bases and J 7 bases, with 12 bases left between them. CDR1 is KGHSH, CDR2 LQKENI, per germline. The CDR3 loop spans 14 amino acids. Authors' processing steps: Counts of nucleated cells, estimated from reference gene primer amplification, were obtained. Method: immunoSEQ multiplex PCR; TCRdb's copy keeps in-frame clones and lacks some. V and J calls plus clone size are reproduced from that table; the DNA served to infer D and trimming. The sample consists of 20,000 or so clones, about 91% of them appearing once. The sequence was collected from an older man with active COVID-19. Sequencing input: peripheral blood. V usage is TRBV18 and J usage is TRBJ2-2, with D tentatively TRBD1 (6 bases). Written as DNA, the CDR3 is TGTGCCAGCTCACCCGGCTGGGGGCTCGGGGAGCTGTTTTTT. This codes for CASSPGWGLGELFF. The full variable domain, rest sourced from reference TRBV18 and TRBJ2-2, is NAGVMQNPRHLVRRRGQEARLRCSPMKGHSHVYWYRQLPEEGLKFMVYLQKENIIDESGMPKERFSAEFPKEGPSILRIQQVVRGDSAAYFCASSPGWGLGELFFGEGSRLTVL.